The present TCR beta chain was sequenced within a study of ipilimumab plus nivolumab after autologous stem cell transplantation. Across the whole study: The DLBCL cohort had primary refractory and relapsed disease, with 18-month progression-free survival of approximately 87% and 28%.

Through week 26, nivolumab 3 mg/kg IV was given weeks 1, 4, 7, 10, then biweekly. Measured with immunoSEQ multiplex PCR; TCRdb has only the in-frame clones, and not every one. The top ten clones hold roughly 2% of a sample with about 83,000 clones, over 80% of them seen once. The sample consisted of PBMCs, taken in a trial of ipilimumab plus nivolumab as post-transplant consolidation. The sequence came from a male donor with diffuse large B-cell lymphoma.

Here the CDR3 reads CASSLYPPGGVVSGELFF. The CDR3 DNA reads as TGTGCCAGCAGCTTATATCCACCTGGGGGGGTAGTATCCGGGGAGCTGTTTTTT. The chain links TRBV7-3 to TRBJ2-2; 7 nucleotides agree with TRBD2. The CDR3 is 18 amino acids. The junction had 15 bases not matched to a gene; V was cut back by 2 bases and J by 6 bases. CDR1 and CDR2 (germline): SGHTA, FQGTGA.